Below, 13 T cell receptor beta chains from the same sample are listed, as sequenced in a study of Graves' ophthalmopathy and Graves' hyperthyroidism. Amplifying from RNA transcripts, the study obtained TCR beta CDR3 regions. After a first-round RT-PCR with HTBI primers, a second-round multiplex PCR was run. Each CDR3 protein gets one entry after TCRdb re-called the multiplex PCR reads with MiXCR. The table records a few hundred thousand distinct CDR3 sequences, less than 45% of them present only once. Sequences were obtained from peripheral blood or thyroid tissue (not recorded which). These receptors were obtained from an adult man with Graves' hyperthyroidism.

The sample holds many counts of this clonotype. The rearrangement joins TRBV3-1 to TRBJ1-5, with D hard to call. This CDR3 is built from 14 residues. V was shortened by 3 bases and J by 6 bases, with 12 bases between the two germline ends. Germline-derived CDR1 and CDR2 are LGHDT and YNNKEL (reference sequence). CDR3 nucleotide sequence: TGTGCCAGCAGCCAGGTTCACGACGGTCAGCCCCAGCATTTT. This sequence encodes CASSQVHDGQPQHF.

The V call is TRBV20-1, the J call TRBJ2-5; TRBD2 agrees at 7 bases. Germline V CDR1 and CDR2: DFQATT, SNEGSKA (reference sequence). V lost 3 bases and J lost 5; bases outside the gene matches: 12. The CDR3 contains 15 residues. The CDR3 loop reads CSASKSRRDYETQYF. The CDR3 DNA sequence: TGCAGTGCTAGCAAATCAAGACGGGACTACGAGACCCAGTACTTC.

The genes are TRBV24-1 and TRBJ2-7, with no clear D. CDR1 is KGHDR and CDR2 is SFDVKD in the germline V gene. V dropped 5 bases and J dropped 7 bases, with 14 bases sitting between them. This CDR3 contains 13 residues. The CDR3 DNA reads TGTGCCACCAGTGGTCCCAGCTACAATGAGCAGTACTTC. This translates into CATSGPSYNEQYF.

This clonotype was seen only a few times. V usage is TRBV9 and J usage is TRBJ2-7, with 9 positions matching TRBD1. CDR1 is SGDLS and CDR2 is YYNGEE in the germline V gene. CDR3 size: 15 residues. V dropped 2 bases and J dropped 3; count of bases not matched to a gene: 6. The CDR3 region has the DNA TGTGCCAGCAGCGTCGGGACAGGGAGGAACTACGAGCAGTACTTC. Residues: CASSVGTGRNYEQYF.

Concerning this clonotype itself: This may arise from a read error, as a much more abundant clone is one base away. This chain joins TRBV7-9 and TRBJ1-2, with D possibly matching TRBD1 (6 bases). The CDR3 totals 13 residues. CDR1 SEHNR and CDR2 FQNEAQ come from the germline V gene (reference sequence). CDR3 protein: CASSFGGLYDYTF. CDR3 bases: TGTGCCAGCAGCTTCGGGGGGCTCTATGACTACACCTTC.

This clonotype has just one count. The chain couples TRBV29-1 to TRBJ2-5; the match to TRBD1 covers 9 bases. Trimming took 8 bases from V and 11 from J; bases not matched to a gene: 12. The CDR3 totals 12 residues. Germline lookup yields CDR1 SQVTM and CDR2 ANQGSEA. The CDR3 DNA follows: TGCAGCTACCGGGACAGGGCTCAGGAGCAGTACTTC. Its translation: CSYRDRAQEQYF.

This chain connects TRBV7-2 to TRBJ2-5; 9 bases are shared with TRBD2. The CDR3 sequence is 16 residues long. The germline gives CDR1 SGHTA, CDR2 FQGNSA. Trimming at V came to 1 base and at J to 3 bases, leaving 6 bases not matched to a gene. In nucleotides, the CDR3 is TGTGCCAGCAGCTTAGTAGGTAGCGGGAGAAAAGAGACCCAGTACTTC. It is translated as CASSLVGSGRKETQYF. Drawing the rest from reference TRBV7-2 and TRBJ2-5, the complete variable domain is GAGVSQSPSNKVTEKGKDVELRCDPISGHTALYWYRQSLGQGLEFLIYFQGNSAPDKSGLPSDRFSAERTGGSVSTLTIQRTQQEDSAVYLCASSLVGSGRKETQYFGPGTRLLVL.

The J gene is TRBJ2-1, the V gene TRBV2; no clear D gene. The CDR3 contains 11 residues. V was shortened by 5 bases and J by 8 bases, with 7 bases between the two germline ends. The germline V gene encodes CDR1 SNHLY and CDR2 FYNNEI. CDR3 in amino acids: CASSTLDEQFF. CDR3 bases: TGTGCCAGCAGTACGTTGGATGAGCAGTTCTTC.

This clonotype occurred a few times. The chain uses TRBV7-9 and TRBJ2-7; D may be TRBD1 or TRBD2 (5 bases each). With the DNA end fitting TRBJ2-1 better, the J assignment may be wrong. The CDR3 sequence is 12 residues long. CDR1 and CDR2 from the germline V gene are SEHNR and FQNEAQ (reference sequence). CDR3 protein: CASSPGTGEQFF. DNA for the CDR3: TGTGCCAGCAGCCCGGGGACGGGTGAGCAGTTCTTC.

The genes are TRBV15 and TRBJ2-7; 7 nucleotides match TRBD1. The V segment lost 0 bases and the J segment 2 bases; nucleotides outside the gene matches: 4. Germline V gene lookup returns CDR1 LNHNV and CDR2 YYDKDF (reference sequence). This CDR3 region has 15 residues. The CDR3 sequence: CATSRERGQTYEQYF. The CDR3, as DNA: TGTGCCACCAGCAGAGAGAGGGGACAGACCTACGAGCAGTACTTC.

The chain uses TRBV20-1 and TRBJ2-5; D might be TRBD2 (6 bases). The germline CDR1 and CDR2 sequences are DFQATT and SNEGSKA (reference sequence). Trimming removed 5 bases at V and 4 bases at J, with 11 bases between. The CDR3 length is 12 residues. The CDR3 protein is CSAWGVRETQYF. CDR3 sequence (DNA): TGCAGTGCTTGGGGGGTCCGAGAGACCCAGTACTTC.

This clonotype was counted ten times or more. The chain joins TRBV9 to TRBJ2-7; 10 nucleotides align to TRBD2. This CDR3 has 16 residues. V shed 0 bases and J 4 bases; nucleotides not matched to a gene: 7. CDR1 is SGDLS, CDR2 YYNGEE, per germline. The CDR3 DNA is TGTGCCAGCAGCGTAGGTCCTCGACTAGCGGGTTACGAGCAGTACTTC. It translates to CASSVGPRLAGYEQYF.

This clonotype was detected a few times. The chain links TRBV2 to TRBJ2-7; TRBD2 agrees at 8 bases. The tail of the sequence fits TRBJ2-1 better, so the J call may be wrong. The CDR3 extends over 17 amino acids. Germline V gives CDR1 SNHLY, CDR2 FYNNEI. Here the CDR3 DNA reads TGTGCCAGCAGTGAAGGTCTGGGCGGGGGGTTCTACAATGAGCAGTTCTTC. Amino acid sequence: CASSEGLGGGFYNEQFF.